The clone carrying this TCR beta chain was counted once. The data belong to a study of radiotherapy plus CTLA-4 blockade in lung cancer. Clones were read by immunoSEQ multiplex PCR, and TCRdb kept only the in-frame ones, dropping some. The table has over 30,000 clones, roughly three quarters seen once. The sequencing used peripheral blood, collected from a patient treated with radiotherapy plus ipilimumab. This clonotype originated in a human donor with non-small cell lung cancer whose response to radiotherapy plus ipilimumab could not be evaluated.

CDR3 nucleotides: TGTGCCAGTAGTGCTAGCTCCGGGGAGCTGTTTTTT. This translates into CASSASSGELFF. The V and J genes are TRBV19 and TRBJ2-2, with D possibly being TRBD2 (5 bases). CDR1 LNHDA and CDR2 SQIVND come from the germline V gene (reference sequence). This CDR3 is built from 12 residues. Trimming stripped 5 bases from V and 6 bases from J, with 7 bases between.